The 11 T cell receptor beta chains in this list originate from one sample, sequenced in a study of shared clonotypes between healthy human individuals. Here immunoSEQ multiplex PCR was the method, and the copy in TCRdb shows in-frame clones only, minus some. Here the sample spans a few million clones, 85% to 95% being singletons. Sample: naive CD4+ T cells from PBMCs. Subset reported: CD45RA+ positively selected. These receptors originate from a man aged 18 to 30 in good health. Some clones in this sample may be carry-over from other donors' samples.

Regarding this clone: The sample contains more than one DNA sequence encoding this CDR3. J is TRBJ2-7 and V is TRBV29-1; 8 nucleotides match TRBD1. Germline V gives CDR1 SQVTM, CDR2 ANQGSEA. The CDR3 totals 13 residues. Unmatched junction bases numbered 5, after V lost 4 bases and J lost 3 bases. In DNA, the CDR3 is TGCAGCGTTGGAGGACAGGGACGCTACGAGCAGTACTTC. Amino acid sequence: CSVGGQGRYEQYF.

The CDR3 sequence: CASSLLTRHEQFF. For the CDR3, the DNA is TGTGCCAGCAGCTTACTGACTCGGCATGAGCAGTTCTTC. The V call is TRBV7-3, the J call TRBJ2-1; no definite D call. CDR3 length equals 13 residues. The ends were cut back, 2 bases at V and 8 bases at J, with 10 bases in the middle. Germline V lookup: CDR1 SGHTA, CDR2 FQGTGA.

The V call is TRBV5-1, the J call TRBJ1-1; tentative D call: TRBD1 (5 bases). Between the trimmed V and J ends, which lost 4 bases and 2 bases, there was a span of 12 bases. In germline, CDR1 is SGHRS, CDR2 YFSETQ. The CDR3 is 14 amino acids. The CDR3 reads CASSDQGGNTEAFF. The DNA of the CDR3 is TGCGCCAGCAGCGACCAGGGTGGAAACACTGAAGCTTTCTTT.

The chain links TRBV7-9 to TRBJ2-3; D tentatively fits TRBD1 or TRBD2 (5 bases each). Trimming pared 3 bases from V and 2 bases from J, leaving 6 bases between. This CDR3 comprises 13 residues. Germline CDR1 is SEHNR and CDR2 is FQNEAQ (reference sequence). CDR3 protein: CASSFGATDTQYF. As DNA, the CDR3 is TGTGCCAGCAGCTTCGGGGCCACAGATACGCAGTATTTT.

The DNA for the CDR3 is TGTGCCAGCAGCCCGAGACCCCGGGCAGGCAAAAACATTCAGTACTTC. Protein sequence: CASSPRPRAGKNIQYF. V gene TRBV5-4 combines with J gene TRBJ2-4; D unclear. The CDR3 sequence is 16 residues long. The V end lost 4 bases, the J end lost 3 bases, and 17 bases lay between the germline ends. Germline V gene data show CDR1 as SGHNT and CDR2 as YYREEE (reference sequence).

The rearrangement links TRBV11-3 to TRBJ2-1; 8 bases are shared with TRBD1. V lost 5 bases to trimming and J lost 15 bases; unmatched junction nucleotides: 24. The CDR3 has 17 residues. Germline CDR1 reads SGHNT; CDR2 reads YENEEA. CDR3 amino acids: CASSPGGQGTPNRELFF. CDR3 bases: TGTGCCAGCAGCCCAGGAGGACAGGGAACCCCAAACCGGGAGTTGTTCTTC.

The chain is built from TRBV2 and TRBJ2-7, with D unresolved. Germline lookup yields CDR1 SNHLY and CDR2 FYNNEI. Trimming removed 8 bases from V and 2 bases from J, with 16 bases in between. CDR3 size: 14 residues. CDR3 nucleotide sequence: TGTGCCAGCGGTCTGGGCGGAATAACCTACGAGCAGTACTTC. Protein product: CASGLGGITYEQYF.

This chain joins TRBV29-1 and TRBJ2-1, with D unclear. From germline, CDR1 is SQVTM and CDR2 ANQGSEA. The germline V and J ends were trimmed by 4 bases and 15 bases, with 10 bases remaining between them. The CDR3 is made up of 9 amino acids. This CDR3 is CSVAELGFF. Here the CDR3 DNA reads TGCAGCGTTGCCGAACTCGGGTTCTTC.

This chain links TRBV5-6 with TRBJ2-3; D perhaps matches TRBD2 (5 bases). V lost 0 bases, J lost 2 bases, and 10 bases lay in between. Germline CDR1 reads SGHDT; CDR2 reads YYEEEE. The CDR3 runs 15 residues. The CDR3 bases are TGTGCCAGCAGCTTGGGTCGGGAAATCACAGATACGCAGTATTTT. It translates to CASSLGREITDTQYF.

The chain couples TRBV5-1 to TRBJ2-2, with 14 bases lining up with TRBD2. The CDR3 is made up of 15 amino acids. Germline trimming cut 4 bases from V and 5 bases from J; bases unmatched to any gene: 1. Germline loops: CDR1 SGHRS, CDR2 YFSETQ. The CDR3 region is CASSGLAGGTGELFF. The DNA of the CDR3 is TGCGCCAGCAGCGGACTAGCGGGAGGTACCGGGGAGCTGTTTTTT.

This clone was picked up one time. V and J are TRBV11-3 and TRBJ2-1; perhaps D is TRBD1 or TRBD2 (5 bases each). The germline CDR1 and CDR2 sequences are SGHNT and YENEEA. Trimming stripped 5 bases from V and 4 bases from J, with 18 bases between. The CDR3 has 16 residues. The DNA of the CDR3 is TGTGCCAGCAGCCGGTTCGGGACGGAAACTTACAATGAGCAGTTCTTC. Protein sequence: CASSRFGTETYNEQFF.